This is a list of T cell receptor beta chains from one sample in a study of blood T cell repertoires in COVID-19. Generated by immunoSEQ multiplex PCR, the TCRdb table keeps only in-frame clones and is missing some. Found here are hundreds of thousands of clones, about 90% of them singletons; the top ten hold about 1.6%. Specimen: peripheral blood. The receptors were gathered from a woman aged 35 to 49 who had recovered from COVID-19. The CDR3 runs from the conserved cysteine through the conserved F or W. The D gene is left open where the match is weak. Only part of the rows carry a size: once, few, many, or a class if the clone is expanded.

TRBJ2-6	.	.	TRBV6-5	CASSWTVGAGANVLTF	TGTGCCAGCAGTTGGACAGTTGGGGCTGGGGCCAACGTCCTGACTTTC
TRBJ1-1	.	.	TRBV29-1	CSVAPGGYTEAFF	TGCAGCGTTGCGCCCGGCGGATACACTGAAGCTTTCTTT
TRBJ1-5	.	.	TRBV19	CASSPLHQPQHF	TGTGCCAGTAGTCCCCTACATCAGCCCCAGCATTTT
TRBJ1-1	.	.	TRBV2	CASSVGDTEAFF	TGTGCCAGCAGTGTAGGGGACACTGAAGCTTTCTTT
TRBJ1-1	TRBD1	.	TRBV5-1	CASSFTQQGANTEAFF	TGCGCCAGCAGCTTTACCCAACAGGGGGCCAACACTGAAGCTTTCTTT
TRBJ2-5	TRBD2	.	TRBV3-1/TRBV3-2	CASSHQAGGAGTQYF	TGTGCCAGCAGCCACCAAGCCGGGGGGGCGGGGACCCAGTACTTC
TRBJ1-6	.	.	TRBV5-1	CASSLGQVSPLHF	TGCGCCAGCAGCTTGGGACAGGTTTCACCCCTCCACTTT
TRBJ1-1	TRBD1	.	TRBV6-2/TRBV6-3	CASSYTGLRQGSNTEAFF	TGTGCCAGCAGTTACACGGGCCTAAGACAGGGGTCGAACACTGAAGCTTTCTTT
TRBJ2-7	.	.	TRBV3-1/TRBV3-2	CASSPNGNYEQYF	TGTGCCAGCAGCCCCAACGGTAACTACGAGCAGTACTTC
TRBJ1-1	.	.	TRBV20-1	CSASWGGAEAFF	TGCAGTGCTAGTTGGGGGGGAGCTGAAGCTTTCTTT
TRBJ2-5	TRBD2	once	TRBV5-8	CASSLVTSGARETQYF	TGTGCCAGCAGCTTGGTTACTAGCGGGGCGAGAGAGACCCAGTACTTC
TRBJ2-1	TRBD1	.	TRBV10-1	CASSDGQAFNEQFF	TGCGCCAGCAGTGATGGACAGGCCTTCAATGAGCAGTTCTTC
TRBJ2-7	TRBD1	.	TRBV7-2	CASSRGTGAYEQYF	TGTGCCAGCAGCCGCGGGACAGGCGCCTACGAGCAGTACTTC
TRBJ1-2	.	.	TRBV7-3	CASSLVAGGVIEGF	TGTGCCAGCAGCTTAGTTGCGGGGGGAGTTATTGAGGGCTTC
TRBJ2-6	.	.	TRBV10-3	CAISGSGANVLTF	TGTGCCATCAGTGGCAGTGGGGCCAACGTCCTGACTTTC
TRBJ2-5	TRBD1	.	TRBV30	CAPQGDRDDQETQYF	TGTGCCCCCCAAGGGGACAGGGATGATCAAGAGACCCAGTACTTC
TRBJ1-3	TRBD1	.	TRBV18	CASSPDRAGNTIYF	TGTGCCAGCTCACCCGACAGGGCTGGAAACACCATATATTTT
TRBJ2-3	.	once	TRBV6-5	CASSYPFRGTDTQYF	TGTGCCAGCAGTTACCCGTTCCGGGGTACAGATACGCAGTATTTT
TRBJ2-3	.	.	TRBV6-5	CATTLDTYTDTQYF	TGTGCCACCACACTGGACACCTACACAGATACGCAGTATTTT
TRBJ1-5	.	.	TRBV6-2/TRBV6-3	CASSTVGSPYQPQHF	TGTGCCAGCAGTACGGTGGGGAGTCCCTATCAGCCCCAGCATTTT
TRBJ1-4	.	.	TRBV5-1	CASSLKFSGGEKLFF	TGCGCCAGCAGCCTTAAGTTTTCTGGCGGGGAAAAACTGTTTTTT
TRBJ1-2	TRBD1	.	TRBV7-9	CASSGQGSKYGYTF	TGTGCCAGCAGCGGACAGGGGAGCAAGTATGGCTACACCTTC